Listed below are T cell receptor beta chains from one sample, sequenced in a study of shared clonotypes between healthy human individuals. TCRdb's copy holds only in-frame clones and misses some; the assay was immunoSEQ multiplex PCR. The repertoire includes 750,000 to 1,000,000 clones, 90% to 95% of them detected once, and less than 25% sits in the top ten. Specimen: naive CD8+ T cells sorted from blood. The receptors derive from a man in his thirties or forties in good health. CDR3s include the opening cysteine and the closing phenylalanine or tryptophan. Fields, in order: V gene, clone size, J gene, D gene, CDR3 DNA, CDR3 protein. D genes are given only for firm matches. Size values are once, few and many counts, or a class for expanded clones, and some rows have none.

v_call: TRBV7-9
clone_size: -
j_call: TRBJ2-1
d_call: TRBD2
cdr3_nt: TGTGCCAGCAGCTTAGCGGGAGGGAAGAATGAGCAGTTCTTC
cdr3_aa: CASSLAGGKNEQFF

v_call: TRBV27
clone_size: -
j_call: TRBJ2-1
d_call: TRBD2
cdr3_nt: TGTGCCAGCAGAAAACTAGCGGGAGCCCCACAAAGTAACAATGAGCAGTTCTTC
cdr3_aa: CASRKLAGAPQSNNEQFF

v_call: TRBV7-7
clone_size: -
j_call: TRBJ2-5
d_call: TRBD2
cdr3_nt: TGTGCTAGCAGCCGCAACGAGCGGGACGGTGAGACCCAGTACTTC
cdr3_aa: CASSRNERDGETQYF

v_call: TRBV27
clone_size: few
j_call: TRBJ1-3
d_call: -
cdr3_nt: TGTGCCAGCAGAAGCAGGGAACACTCTGGAAACACCATATATTTT
cdr3_aa: CASRSREHSGNTIYF

v_call: TRBV7-6
clone_size: once
j_call: TRBJ2-7
d_call: TRBD1
cdr3_nt: TGTGCCAGCAGCTCAGGGGGCGAGCAGTACTTC
cdr3_aa: CASSSGGEQYF

v_call: TRBV19
clone_size: -
j_call: TRBJ2-1
d_call: TRBD2
cdr3_nt: TGTGCCAGTAGTTTGACTAGCGGGAGAGGGAATGAGCAGTTCTTC
cdr3_aa: CASSLTSGRGNEQFF

v_call: TRBV9
clone_size: -
j_call: TRBJ2-7
d_call: -
cdr3_nt: TGTGCCAGCAGCGTAGGGGGACCAGCCGACGAGCAGTACTTC
cdr3_aa: CASSVGGPADEQYF

v_call: TRBV28
clone_size: -
j_call: TRBJ2-5
d_call: TRBD1
cdr3_nt: TGTGCCAGGAGAGACAGGGGAGTGGGAGAGACCCAGTACTTC
cdr3_aa: CARRDRGVGETQYF

v_call: TRBV2
clone_size: -
j_call: TRBJ1-1
d_call: TRBD1
cdr3_nt: TGTGCCAGCAGTGGCAGGGGGCATGGAAACACTGAAGCTTTCTTT
cdr3_aa: CASSGRGHGNTEAFF

v_call: TRBV19
clone_size: once
j_call: TRBJ2-7
d_call: TRBD1
cdr3_nt: TGTGCCAGTAGTATAGGACAGGGACCTTCCTACGAGCAGTACTTC
cdr3_aa: CASSIGQGPSYEQYF

v_call: TRBV7-8
clone_size: -
j_call: TRBJ2-5
d_call: -
cdr3_nt: TGTGCCAGCAGCTTAGGGGCAGGGGAGTGGGAGACCCAGTACTTC
cdr3_aa: CASSLGAGEWETQYF

v_call: TRBV11-1
clone_size: once
j_call: TRBJ1-2
d_call: -
cdr3_nt: TGTGCCAGCAGCTCGGGGGTCACAAGGACCTATGGCTACACCTTC
cdr3_aa: CASSSGVTRTYGYTF

v_call: TRBV28
clone_size: -
j_call: TRBJ1-2
d_call: -
cdr3_nt: TGTGCCAGCAGTTTCAATACGGGTCTTAACTATGGCTACACCTTC
cdr3_aa: CASSFNTGLNYGYTF

v_call: TRBV5-4
clone_size: -
j_call: TRBJ2-7
d_call: TRBD2
cdr3_nt: TGTGCCAGCTATAATCTGGCGGGAGGACACTCCTACGAGCAGTACTTC
cdr3_aa: CASYNLAGGHSYEQYF

v_call: TRBV6-5
clone_size: -
j_call: TRBJ2-2
d_call: -
cdr3_nt: TGTGCCAGCAGACACATCCGGGACACCACCGGGGAGCTGTTTTTT
cdr3_aa: CASRHIRDTTGELFF

v_call: TRBV7-9
clone_size: -
j_call: TRBJ1-5
d_call: -
cdr3_nt: TGTGCCAGCAGCGCCGGGGAAAACGATAGCAATCAGCCCCAGCATTTT
cdr3_aa: CASSAGENDSNQPQHF

v_call: TRBV27
clone_size: -
j_call: TRBJ2-7
d_call: -
cdr3_nt: TGTGCCAGCAGTCGTTATACAGGGCTGCCCTACGAGCAGTACTTC
cdr3_aa: CASSRYTGLPYEQYF

v_call: TRBV19
clone_size: -
j_call: TRBJ2-1
d_call: -
cdr3_nt: TGTGCCAGTAAGAGGAGCTCCTACAATGAGCAGTTCTTC
cdr3_aa: CASKRSSYNEQFF

v_call: TRBV7-8
clone_size: -
j_call: TRBJ2-7
d_call: -
cdr3_nt: TGTGCCAGCAGCTCCTACCCGTCCGGGCACACTCGCGAGCAGTACTTC
cdr3_aa: CASSSYPSGHTREQYF

v_call: TRBV6-5
clone_size: -
j_call: TRBJ1-1
d_call: -
cdr3_nt: TGTGCCAGCAGTTATAGTGTGGAGAACACTGAAGCTTTCTTT
cdr3_aa: CASSYSVENTEAFF

v_call: TRBV28
clone_size: -
j_call: TRBJ2-3
d_call: TRBD2
cdr3_nt: TGTGCCAGCAGTCCACTTCTAGCGGGAGGTGCAGATACGCAGTATTTT
cdr3_aa: CASSPLLAGGADTQYF

v_call: TRBV29-1
clone_size: -
j_call: TRBJ1-2
d_call: TRBD1
cdr3_nt: TGCAGCGTTGGGAGACAGGGGATCTATGGCTACACCTTC
cdr3_aa: CSVGRQGIYGYTF

v_call: TRBV27
clone_size: -
j_call: TRBJ1-5
d_call: -
cdr3_nt: TGTGCCAGCAGTTCCGGGTCGGGGCATCAGCCCCAGCATTTT
cdr3_aa: CASSSGSGHQPQHF

v_call: TRBV9
clone_size: -
j_call: TRBJ2-2
d_call: TRBD2
cdr3_nt: TGTGCCAGCAGCGTAAGGGACGGACTAGCGCGTTACACCGGGGAGCTGTTTTTT
cdr3_aa: CASSVRDGLARYTGELFF

v_call: TRBV18
clone_size: -
j_call: TRBJ2-7
d_call: TRBD1
cdr3_nt: TGTGCCAGCTCACCAAAGGGGGCGTTCCCCTACGAGCAGTACTTC
cdr3_aa: CASSPKGAFPYEQYF

v_call: TRBV28
clone_size: -
j_call: TRBJ2-1
d_call: TRBD2
cdr3_nt: TGTGCCAGCAGCCCACTAGCGGGAGAGTACAATGAGCAGTTCTTC
cdr3_aa: CASSPLAGEYNEQFF